This TCR beta chain was recovered during a study of blood T cell repertoires in COVID-19. Study-wide background: COVID-19 samples from acute and convalescent phases originated in the United States, Italy and Spain. PBMCs, B-cell-depleted T cells, or T cells provided the cDNA or gDNA that made up the material.

In its sample, this clone was seen once. Original processing methods: Cell counts per sample came from amplifying reference gene primers. Produced via immunoSEQ multiplex PCR; TCRdb's table is partial and in-frame only. The DNA was the basis for D and trimming; V, J and clone size are from that table. The sample contains roughly 250,000 clones, around 81% of which appear only once. Followed longitudinally, the Seattle patients had been enrolled during active infection. The V gene end was trimmed by 0 bases and the J gene end by 1 base; junction bases not matched to a gene: 11. The CDR3 is 21 residues long. Germline V gives CDR1 SGHVS, CDR2 FQNEAQ.

This clonotype originated in a person aged 70 to 85 with COVID-19, enrolled during active disease. The chain carries TRBV7-8 and TRBJ2-1; TRBD2 aligns across 14 bases. The sample taken for sequencing was peripheral blood. The DNA of the CDR3 is TGTGCCAGCAGCTTAGCGAAGGGACTAGCGGGAGTGTTTAGGTCCTACAATGAGCAGTTCTTC. It encodes CASSLAKGLAGVFRSYNEQFF. The full variable domain, completed using reference TRBV7-8 and TRBJ2-1, is GAGVSQSPRYKVAKRGQDVALRCDPISGHVSLFWYQQALGQGPEFLTYFQNEAQLDKSGLPSDRFFAERPEGSVSTLKIQRTQQEDSAVYLCASSLAKGLAGVFRSYNEQFFGPGTRLTVL.